The sample holds a few counts of the clone carrying this T cell receptor beta chain. Its matching antigen is unknown. The treatment here: approximately 9-day PBMC culture with coronavirus spike peptide pools or control peptides (ViraFEST assay). The sample comes from a study of vaccination and CD4 T cells after COVID-19. Background on the study: Median time from COVID diagnosis to post-COVID sampling was about 100 days (35 to 161). Whole-study results and caveats: Convalescent patients saw a median 86.3% of their reactive clones show up only after vaccination. Median numbers of SARS-CoV-2-reactive clonotypes increased from around 19 to 38 (not a significant change).

The Oncomine TCR Beta short-read assay sequenced DNA from cultured CD4+ T cells. TCRdb re-called the PCR reads through MiXCR, storing one row per CDR3 protein. The sample consists of 12,000 or so distinct CDR3 sequences, 25% to 30% of them appearing once. The material sequenced was CD4+ T cells from blood, cultured in vitro, taken before SARS-CoV-2 vaccination. The receptor was isolated from a human donor who received a COVID-19 vaccine.

The DNA for the CDR3 is TGTGCCACCAGCAGTAGGCTACAGGGGGATGGCACCTTC. Amino acid sequence: CATSSRLQGDGTF. J is TRBJ1-2 and V is TRBV15; 8 bases are shared with TRBD1. V shed 3 bases, J shed 13 bases, and the junction held 10 bases outside the gene matches. In germline, CDR1 is LNHNV, CDR2 YYDKDF (reference sequence). The CDR3 runs to 13 residues. The full variable domain, with the rest looked up from reference TRBV15 and TRBJ1-2, is DAMVIQNPRYQVTQFGKPVTLSCSQTLNHNVMYWYQQKSSQAPKLLFHYYDKDFNNEADTPDNFQSRRPNTSFCFLDIRSPGLGDTAMYLCATSSRLQGDGTFGSGTRLTVV.